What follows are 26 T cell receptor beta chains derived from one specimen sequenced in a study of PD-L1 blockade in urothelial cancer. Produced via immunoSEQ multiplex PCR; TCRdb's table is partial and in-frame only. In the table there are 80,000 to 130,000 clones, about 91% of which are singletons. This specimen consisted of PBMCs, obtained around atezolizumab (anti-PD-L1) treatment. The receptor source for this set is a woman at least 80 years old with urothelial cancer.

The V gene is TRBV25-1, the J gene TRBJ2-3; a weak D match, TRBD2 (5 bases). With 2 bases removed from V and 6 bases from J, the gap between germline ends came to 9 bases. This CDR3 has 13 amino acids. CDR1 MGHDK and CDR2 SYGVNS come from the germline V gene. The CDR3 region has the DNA TGTGCCAGCAGTGAACGTAGCGAGGATACGCAGTATTTT. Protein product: CASSERSEDTQYF.

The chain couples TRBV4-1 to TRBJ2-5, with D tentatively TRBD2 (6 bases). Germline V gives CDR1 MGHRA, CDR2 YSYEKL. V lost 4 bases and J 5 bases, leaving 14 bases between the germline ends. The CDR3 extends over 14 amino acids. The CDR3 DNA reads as TGCGCCAGCAGCCGTGGAGGGCCGGGTGAGACCCAGTACTTC. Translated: CASSRGGPGETQYF.

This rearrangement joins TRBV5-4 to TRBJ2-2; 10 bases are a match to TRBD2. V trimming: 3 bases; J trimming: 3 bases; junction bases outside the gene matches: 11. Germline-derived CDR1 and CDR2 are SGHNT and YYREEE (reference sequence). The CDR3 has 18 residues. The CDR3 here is CASSSGESGRVYTGELFF. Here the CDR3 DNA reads TGTGCCAGCAGCTCCGGGGAAAGCGGGAGGGTTTACACCGGGGAGCTGTTTTTT.

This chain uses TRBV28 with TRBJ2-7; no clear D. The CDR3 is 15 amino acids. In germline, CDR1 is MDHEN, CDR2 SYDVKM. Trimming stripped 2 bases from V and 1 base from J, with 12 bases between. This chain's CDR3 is CASSLAGPQSYEQYF. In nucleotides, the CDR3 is TGTGCCAGCAGTTTAGCAGGTCCTCAATCCTACGAGCAGTACTTC. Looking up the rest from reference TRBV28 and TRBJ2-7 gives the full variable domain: DVKVTQSSRYLVKRTGEKVFLECVQDMDHENMFWYRQDPGLGLRLIYFSYDVKMKEKGDIPEGYSVSREKKERFSLILESASTNQTSMYLCASSLAGPQSYEQYFGPGTRLTVT.

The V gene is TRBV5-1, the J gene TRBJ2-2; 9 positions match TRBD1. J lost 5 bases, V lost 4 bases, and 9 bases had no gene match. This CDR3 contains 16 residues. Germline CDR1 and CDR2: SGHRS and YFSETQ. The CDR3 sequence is CASSRTGGSGTGELFF. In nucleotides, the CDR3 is TGCGCCAGCAGCCGAACAGGGGGCTCGGGTACCGGGGAGCTGTTTTTT. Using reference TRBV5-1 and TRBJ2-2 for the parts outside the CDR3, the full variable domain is KAGVTQTPRYLIKTRGQQVTLSCSPISGHRSVSWYQQTPGQGLQFLFEYFSETQRNKGNFPGRFSGRQFSNSRSEMNVSTLELGDSALYLCASSRTGGSGTGELFFGEGSRLTVL.

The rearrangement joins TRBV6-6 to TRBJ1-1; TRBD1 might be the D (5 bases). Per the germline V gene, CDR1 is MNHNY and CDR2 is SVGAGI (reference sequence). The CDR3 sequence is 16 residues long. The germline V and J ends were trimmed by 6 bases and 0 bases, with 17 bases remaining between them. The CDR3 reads CASSDSRGGVNTEAFF. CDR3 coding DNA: TGTGCCAGCAGCGACTCCCGTGGAGGGGTGAACACTGAAGCTTTCTTT.

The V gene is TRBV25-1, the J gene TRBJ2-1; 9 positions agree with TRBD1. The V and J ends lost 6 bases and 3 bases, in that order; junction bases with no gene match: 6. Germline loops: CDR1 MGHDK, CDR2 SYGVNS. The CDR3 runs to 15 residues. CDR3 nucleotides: TGTGCCAGCAGAAGACAGGGGGTAATCTACAATGAGCAGTTCTTC. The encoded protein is CASRRQGVIYNEQFF.

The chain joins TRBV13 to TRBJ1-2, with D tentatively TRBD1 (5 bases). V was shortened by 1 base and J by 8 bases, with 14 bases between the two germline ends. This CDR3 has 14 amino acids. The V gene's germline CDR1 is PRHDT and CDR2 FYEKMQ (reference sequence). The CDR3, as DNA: TGTGCCAGCAGCTTAGTCCGGGGAGGGGACGGCTACACCTTC. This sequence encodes CASSLVRGGDGYTF.

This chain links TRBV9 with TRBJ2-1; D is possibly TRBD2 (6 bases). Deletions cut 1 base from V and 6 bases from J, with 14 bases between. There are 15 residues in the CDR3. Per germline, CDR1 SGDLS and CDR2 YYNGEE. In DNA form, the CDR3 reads TGTGCCAGCAGCGTAAATTTGGGGGGAGTCAATGAGCAGTTCTTC. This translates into CASSVNLGGVNEQFF. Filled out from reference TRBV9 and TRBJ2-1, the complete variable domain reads DSGVTQTPKHLITATGQRVTLRCSPRSGDLSVYWYQQSLDQGLQFLIQYYNGEERAKGNILERFSAQQFPDLHSELNLSSLELGDSALYFCASSVNLGGVNEQFFGPGTRLTVL.

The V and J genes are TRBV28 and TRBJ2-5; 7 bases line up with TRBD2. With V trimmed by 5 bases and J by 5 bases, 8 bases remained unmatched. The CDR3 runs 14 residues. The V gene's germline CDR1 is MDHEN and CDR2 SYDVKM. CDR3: CASSAPGRKETQYF. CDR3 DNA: TGTGCCAGCAGTGCACCCGGGAGGAAGGAGACCCAGTACTTC.

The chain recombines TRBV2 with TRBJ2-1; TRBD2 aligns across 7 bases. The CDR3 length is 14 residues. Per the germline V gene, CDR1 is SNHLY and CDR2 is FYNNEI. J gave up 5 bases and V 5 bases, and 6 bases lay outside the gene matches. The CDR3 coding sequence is TGTGCCAGCAGTCTGGGGGGGAACCACAATGAGCAGTTCTTC. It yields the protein CASSLGGNHNEQFF.

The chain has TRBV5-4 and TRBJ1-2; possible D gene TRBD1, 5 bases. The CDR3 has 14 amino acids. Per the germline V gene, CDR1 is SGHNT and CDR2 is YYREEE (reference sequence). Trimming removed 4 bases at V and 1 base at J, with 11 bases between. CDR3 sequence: CASSEDRFNYGYTF. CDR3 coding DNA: TGTGCCAGCAGCGAAGACAGATTTAACTATGGCTACACCTTC.

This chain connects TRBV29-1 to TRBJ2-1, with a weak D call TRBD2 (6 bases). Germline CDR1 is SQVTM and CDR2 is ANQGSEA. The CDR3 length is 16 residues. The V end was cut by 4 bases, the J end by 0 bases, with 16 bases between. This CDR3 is CSVVLSGPSSYNEQFF. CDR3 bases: TGCAGCGTTGTCCTTAGCGGTCCTAGCTCCTACAATGAGCAGTTCTTC.

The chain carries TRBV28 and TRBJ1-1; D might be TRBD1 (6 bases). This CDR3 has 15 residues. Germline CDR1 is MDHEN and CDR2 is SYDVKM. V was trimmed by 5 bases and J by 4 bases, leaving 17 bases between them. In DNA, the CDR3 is TGTGCCAGCAGTGAACCACAGGGTGGGCGCACTGAAGCTTTCTTT. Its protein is CASSEPQGGRTEAFF. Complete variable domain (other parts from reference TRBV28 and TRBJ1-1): DVKVTQSSRYLVKRTGEKVFLECVQDMDHENMFWYRQDPGLGLRLIYFSYDVKMKEKGDIPEGYSVSREKKERFSLILESASTNQTSMYLCASSEPQGGRTEAFFGQGTRLTVV.

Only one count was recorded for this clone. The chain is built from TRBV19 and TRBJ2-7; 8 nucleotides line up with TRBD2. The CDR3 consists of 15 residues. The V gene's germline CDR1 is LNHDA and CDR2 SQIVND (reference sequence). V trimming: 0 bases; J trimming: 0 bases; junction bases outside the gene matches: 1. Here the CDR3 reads CASSIEAGGSYEQYF. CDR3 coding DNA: TGTGCCAGTAGTATAGAGGCGGGGGGCTCCTACGAGCAGTACTTC.

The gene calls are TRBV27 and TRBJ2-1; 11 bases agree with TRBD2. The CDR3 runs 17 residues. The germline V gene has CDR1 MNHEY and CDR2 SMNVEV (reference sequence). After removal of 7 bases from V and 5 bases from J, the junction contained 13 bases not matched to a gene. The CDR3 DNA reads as TGTGCCAGCACCAGAAGATCACTAGCGGGAGTTGACAATGAGCAGTTCTTC. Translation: CASTRRSLAGVDNEQFF.

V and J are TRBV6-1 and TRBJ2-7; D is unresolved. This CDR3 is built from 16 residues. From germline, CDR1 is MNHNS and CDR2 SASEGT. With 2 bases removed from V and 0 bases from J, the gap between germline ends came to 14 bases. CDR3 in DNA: TGTGCCAGCAGTGAACGTGCCCCGGGTAACTCCTACGAGCAGTACTTC. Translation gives CASSERAPGNSYEQYF.

The DNA for the CDR3 is TGTGCCAGCAACCGTCAAGGGGTTGGCAATCAGCCCCAGCATTTT. This codes for CASNRQGVGNQPQHF. V is TRBV6-1 and J is TRBJ1-5; D may be TRBD1 (5 bases). The germline V and J ends were trimmed by 7 bases and 2 bases, with 15 bases remaining between them. Germline V gene lookup returns CDR1 MNHNS and CDR2 SASEGT. This CDR3 has 15 residues.

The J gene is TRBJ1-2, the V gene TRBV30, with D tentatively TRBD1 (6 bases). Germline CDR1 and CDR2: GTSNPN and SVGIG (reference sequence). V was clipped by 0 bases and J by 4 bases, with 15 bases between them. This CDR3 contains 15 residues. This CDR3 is CAWSVSPGARYGYTF. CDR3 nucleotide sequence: TGTGCCTGGAGTGTATCGCCAGGGGCCCGCTATGGCTACACCTTC.

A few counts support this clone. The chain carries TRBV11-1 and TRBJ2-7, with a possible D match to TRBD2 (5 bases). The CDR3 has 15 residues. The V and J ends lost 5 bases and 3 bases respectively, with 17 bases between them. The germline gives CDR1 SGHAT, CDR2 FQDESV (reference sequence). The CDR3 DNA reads TGTGCCAGCAGCCCACTAGAGAGCCCGAGCTACGAGCAGTACTTC. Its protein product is CASSPLESPSYEQYF.

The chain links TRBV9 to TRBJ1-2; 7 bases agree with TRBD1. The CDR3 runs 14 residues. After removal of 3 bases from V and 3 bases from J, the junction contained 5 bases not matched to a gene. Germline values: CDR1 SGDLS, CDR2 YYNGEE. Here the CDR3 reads CASSGPTGDYGYTF. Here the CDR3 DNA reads TGTGCCAGCAGCGGACCAACAGGGGACTATGGCTACACCTTC.

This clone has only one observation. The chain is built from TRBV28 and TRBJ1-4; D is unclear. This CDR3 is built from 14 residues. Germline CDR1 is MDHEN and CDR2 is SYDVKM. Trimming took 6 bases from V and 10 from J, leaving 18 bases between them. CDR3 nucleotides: TGTGCCAGCAGGGGTTCGGGGTCGGTTGGAAAACTGTTTTTT. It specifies CASRGSGSVGKLFF.

The DNA of the CDR3 is TGTGCCAGCAGTGACACGCGGTCGCCCTGGAACGAGCAGTACTTC. Its translation: CASSDTRSPWNEQYF. The V call is TRBV2, the J call TRBJ2-7; D is undetermined. From germline, CDR1 is SNHLY and CDR2 FYNNEI. The CDR3 loop spans 15 amino acids. Trimming removed 3 bases at V and 5 bases at J, with 17 bases between.

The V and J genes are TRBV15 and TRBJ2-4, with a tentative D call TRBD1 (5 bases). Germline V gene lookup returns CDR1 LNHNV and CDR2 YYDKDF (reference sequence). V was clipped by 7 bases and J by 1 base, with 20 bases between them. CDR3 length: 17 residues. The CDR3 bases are TGTGCCACCACCCTCCTCAGACAGTCGGAGGCCAAAAACATTCAGTACTTC. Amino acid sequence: CATTLLRQSEAKNIQYF.

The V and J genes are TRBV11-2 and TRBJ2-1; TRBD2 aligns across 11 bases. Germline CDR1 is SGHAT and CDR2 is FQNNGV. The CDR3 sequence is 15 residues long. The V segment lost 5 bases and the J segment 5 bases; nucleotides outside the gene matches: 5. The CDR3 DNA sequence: TGTGCCAGCAGCGTCATAGCGGGAGGGAACAATGAGCAGTTCTTC. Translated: CASSVIAGGNNEQFF.

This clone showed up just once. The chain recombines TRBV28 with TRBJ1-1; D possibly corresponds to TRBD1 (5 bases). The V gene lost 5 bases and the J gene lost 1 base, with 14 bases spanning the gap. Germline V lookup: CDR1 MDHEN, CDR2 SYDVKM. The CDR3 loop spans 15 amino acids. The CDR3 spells CASSPPGGANTEAFF. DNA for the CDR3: TGTGCCAGCAGTCCCCCCGGAGGGGCGAACACTGAAGCTTTCTTT. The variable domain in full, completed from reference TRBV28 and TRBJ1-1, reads DVKVTQSSRYLVKRTGEKVFLECVQDMDHENMFWYRQDPGLGLRLIYFSYDVKMKEKGDIPEGYSVSREKKERFSLILESASTNQTSMYLCASSPPGGANTEAFFGQGTRLTVV.